Below are 3 T cell receptor beta chains sequenced from a single sample in a study of cytomegalovirus exposure and HLA in healthy donors. The PCR contained 60 Vbeta and 13 Jbeta primers. Clones were sequenced by immunoSEQ multiplex PCR, and TCRdb holds only the in-frame ones, with some missing. The sample has 98,000 or so clones, 60% to 80% seen once. Sequences were obtained from PBMCs. These receptors all come from a man aged 60 to 69 in good health and CMV-seropositive.

The CDR3 sequence is CASSHREGQETQYF. Written as DNA, the CDR3 is TGCGCCAGCAGCCACAGGGAGGGTCAAGAGACCCAGTACTTC. This sequence joins TRBV5-1 and TRBJ2-5; D is possibly TRBD2 (7 bases). CDR1 SGHRS and CDR2 YFSETQ come from the germline V gene. Trimming removed 4 bases from V and 2 bases from J, with 12 bases in between. This CDR3 is built from 14 residues.

The chain carries TRBV4-1 and TRBJ1-3; D not certain. This CDR3 comprises 16 residues. Germline V lookup: CDR1 MGHRA, CDR2 YSYEKL. Trimming took 4 bases from V and 0 from J, leaving 13 bases between them. This CDR3 reads CASSPGGALSGNTIYF. The CDR3 coding sequence is TGCGCCAGCAGCCCTGGCGGAGCCCTCTCTGGAAACACCATATATTTT.

This clone was counted once. This chain joins TRBV5-1 and TRBJ2-4, with TRBD1 as a possible D gene (6 bases). CDR1 is SGHRS and CDR2 is YFSETQ in the germline V gene. The germline V and J ends were trimmed by 2 bases and 0 bases, with 21 bases remaining between them. The CDR3 sequence is 19 residues long. The CDR3 bases are TGCGCCAGCAGCTTAGATCCGTTGAGGGGGAAACTAGCCAAAAACATTCAGTACTTC. This gives the protein CASSLDPLRGKLAKNIQYF.